This is a list of T cell receptor beta chains from one sample in a study of blood T cell repertoires in COVID-19. Method: immunoSEQ multiplex PCR; TCRdb's copy keeps in-frame clones and lacks some. The sample yields 250,000 or so clones, about 79% seen once. Sequenced input: peripheral blood. The origin of the receptors is a man older than 75 with acute or convalescent COVID-19. Both conserved end residues are part of each CDR3. The D gene is left open where the match is weak. Expanded clones are given a class, and other clones once, few, many or no size at all.

V gene,clone size,J gene,D gene,CDR3 protein,CDR3 DNA
TRBV7-2,.,TRBJ2-7,.,CASSSRSTPNYEQYF,TGTGCCAGCAGCTCACGAAGCACCCCCAACTACGAGCAGTACTTC
TRBV10-1,.,TRBJ2-3,.,CASTPGQGSTDTQYF,TGCGCCAGCACTCCGGGGCAGGGGAGCACAGATACGCAGTATTTT
TRBV5-1,.,TRBJ2-1,TRBD2,CASSWAGGSSYNEQFF,TGCGCCAGCAGCTGGGCGGGGGGAAGCTCCTACAATGAGCAGTTCTTC
TRBV6-5,.,TRBJ1-1,.,CASSYSPTFMNTEAFF,TGTGCCAGCAGTTACTCTCCGACTTTTATGAACACTGAAGCTTTCTTT
TRBV7-9,.,TRBJ2-7,TRBD1,CASSLDRGARVEQYF,TGTGCCAGCAGCTTAGACAGGGGAGCGCGGGTCGAGCAGTACTTC
TRBV30,.,TRBJ1-4,.,CAWSGAATNEKLFF,TGTGCCTGGAGTGGAGCTGCAACTAATGAAAAACTGTTTTTT
TRBV29-1,few,TRBJ1-2,.,CSVRAGHYGYTF,TGCAGCGTTCGGGCGGGGCACTATGGCTACACCTTC
TRBV9,.,TRBJ1-6,TRBD1,CASSPGQYNSPLHF,TGTGCCAGCAGTCCGGGACAGTATAATTCACCCCTCCACTTT
TRBV5-1,.,TRBJ1-4,TRBD1,CASSLETGGSRASNEKLFF,TGCGCCAGCAGCCTCGAGACAGGGGGGTCAAGGGCTTCTAATGAAAAACTGTTTTTT
TRBV5-4,.,TRBJ2-6,TRBD1,CASSLGQGYSGANVLTF,TGTGCCAGCAGCCTGGGACAGGGGTACTCTGGGGCCAACGTCCTGACTTTC
TRBV18,.,TRBJ2-2,.,CASSPLDSPGELFF,TGTGCCAGCTCACCGTTAGACTCACCGGGGGAGCTGTTTTTT
TRBV3-1/TRBV3-2,few,TRBJ1-6,.,CASSQEGQLKVGPLHF,TGTGCCAGCAGCCAAGAAGGACAGCTAAAGGTCGGACCCCTCCACTTT
TRBV5-1,.,TRBJ2-7,.,CASASSTDYEQYF,TGCGCCAGCGCCTCATCTACCGACTACGAGCAGTACTTC
TRBV4-1,.,TRBJ2-7,TRBD2,CASRPGLAGSLGQYF,TGCGCCAGCAGACCCGGACTAGCGGGGAGCCTCGGGCAGTACTTC
TRBV7-9,.,TRBJ2-1,TRBD1,CASSSPGTGGSYNEQFF,TGTGCCAGCAGCTCGCCCGGGACAGGGGGCTCCTACAATGAGCAGTTCTTC
TRBV5-4,.,TRBJ2-3,.,CASSSRKSSTDTQYF,TGTGCCAGCAGCTCGAGGAAGAGTAGCACAGATACGCAGTATTTT
TRBV7-3,.,TRBJ1-6,.,CASSLSGFGSPLHF,TGTGCCAGCAGCTTATCAGGGTTTGGATCACCCCTCCACTTT
TRBV6-5,once,TRBJ1-6,.,CASSYSWQGKSPLHF,TGTGCCAGCAGTTACTCGTGGCAGGGAAAATCACCCCTCCACTTT
TRBV5-6,once,TRBJ1-4,TRBD1,CASSLQGGGEKLFF,TGTGCCAGCAGCTTACAGGGGGGAGGTGAAAAACTGTTTTTT
TRBV5-4,.,TRBJ1-4,.,CASSLRPTRRENEKLFF,TGTGCCAGCAGCTTGCGCCCCACCAGGAGGGAGAATGAAAAACTGTTTTTT
TRBV7-9,.,TRBJ1-2,.,CASSLGVGAEYGYTF,TGTGCCAGCAGCTTAGGAGTAGGGGCAGAATATGGCTACACCTTC
TRBV3-1/TRBV3-2,once,TRBJ2-1,TRBD2,CASSHIRLAGLNEQFF,TGTGCCAGCAGCCACATCCGATTAGCGGGGCTCAATGAGCAGTTCTTC
TRBV5-5,.,TRBJ2-1,.,CASSFRGSSSYNEQFF,TGTGCCAGCAGCTTCCGAGGGTCTAGCTCCTACAATGAGCAGTTCTTC
TRBV2,.,TRBJ1-1,TRBD1,CASRGTGGPLMNTEAFF,TGTGCCAGCAGGGGGACAGGGGGGCCCTTAATGAACACTGAAGCTTTCTTT
TRBV19,.,TRBJ2-7,.,CASSIAATGDYEQYF,TGTGCCAGTAGTATAGCAGCGACAGGAGACTACGAGCAGTACTTC
TRBV6-4,.,TRBJ1-6,.,CASSREQIGTPLHF,TGTGCCAGCAGTCGCGAACAGATTGGAACACCCCTCCACTTT
TRBV7-9,.,TRBJ1-3,.,CASSRTRPTGLSGNTIYF,TGTGCCAGCAGTCGTACACGACCGACAGGCCTCTCTGGAAACACCATATATTTT
TRBV3-1/TRBV3-2,.,TRBJ1-6,.,CASSQDFEGVSSYNSPLHF,TGTGCCAGCAGCCAAGATTTCGAGGGGGTTAGCTCCTATAATTCACCCCTCCACTTT
TRBV27,.,TRBJ2-7,.,CASRGATAYEQYF,TGTGCCAGCAGAGGAGCGACAGCCTACGAGCAGTACTTC
TRBV5-1,.,TRBJ2-5,.,CASSFNGQLETQYF,TGCGCCAGCAGCTTCAATGGACAGCTGGAGACCCAGTACTTC
TRBV6-6,.,TRBJ2-7,.,CASTLTAGTYEQYF,TGTGCCAGCACCCTTACGGCAGGAACCTACGAGCAGTACTTC
TRBV24-1,.,TRBJ2-4,.,CATSDLSGNIQYF,TGTGCCACCAGTGATTTGTCCGGTAACATTCAGTACTTC
TRBV5-1,.,TRBJ1-1,.,CASSLGEVSYTEAFF,TGCGCCAGCAGCTTGGGCGAGGTCAGCTACACTGAAGCTTTCTTT
TRBV6-5,.,TRBJ2-7,.,CASSYYSDRGEQYF,TGTGCCAGCAGTTACTACTCGGACAGAGGAGAGCAGTACTTC
TRBV28,.,TRBJ1-4,.,CASSLSRLGTFNEKLFF,TGTGCCAGCAGTTTATCTCGCCTCGGGACATTTAATGAAAAACTGTTTTTT
TRBV11-2,once,TRBJ2-5,.,CASTHQAETQYF,TGTGCCAGCACCCATCAAGCGGAGACCCAGTACTTC
TRBV7-9,.,TRBJ2-6,.,CASSVGHVSSGANVLTF,TGTGCCAGCAGCGTGGGACATGTTAGCTCTGGGGCCAACGTCCTGACTTTC
TRBV18,.,TRBJ2-7,.,CASSPPGLIGSGEQYF,TGTGCCAGCTCACCACCGGGGTTAATTGGTTCGGGGGAGCAGTACTTC
TRBV18,.,TRBJ2-4,TRBD1,CASSPRDRGEGIQYF,TGTGCCAGCTCACCCCGGGACAGGGGTGAGGGCATTCAGTACTTC
TRBV6-5,few,TRBJ1-2,TRBD1,CASSPYRQGGHGYTF,TGTGCCAGCAGTCCCTATCGACAGGGTGGTCATGGCTACACCTTC
TRBV24-1,.,TRBJ1-2,TRBD1,CATSDPQGADYGYTF,TGTGCCACCAGTGATCCACAGGGGGCTGACTATGGCTACACCTTC
TRBV19,.,TRBJ1-2,.,CASSIDITNYGYTF,TGTGCCAGTAGTATTGACATCACTAACTATGGCTACACCTTC
TRBV14,.,TRBJ1-1,.,CASSQVGWHRAGAFF,TGTGCCAGCAGCCAAGTGGGGTGGCACCGGGCGGGAGCTTTCTTT
TRBV24-1,.,TRBJ2-3,.,CATSASSTDTQYF,TGTGCCACCAGTGCTTCTAGCACAGATACGCAGTATTTT
TRBV30,.,TRBJ1-1,TRBD1,CAWTKGTANTEAFF,TGTGCCTGGACCAAGGGGACAGCGAACACTGAAGCTTTCTTT
TRBV3-1/TRBV3-2,.,TRBJ2-7,TRBD2,CASSHPTTSGRTYEQYF,TGTGCCAGCAGCCACCCAACAACTAGCGGGAGGACCTACGAGCAGTACTTC
TRBV4-1,.,TRBJ1-5,.,CASSQHGGGNGNQPQHF,TGCGCCAGCAGCCAGCACGGGGGGGGGAACGGCAATCAGCCCCAGCATTTT
TRBV28,.,TRBJ2-7,.,CASSLREQYF,TGTGCCAGCAGTTTGAGGGAGCAGTACTTC
TRBV19,.,TRBJ2-1,TRBD2,CASSRERTSRISYNEQFF,TGTGCCAGTAGTAGAGAGAGGACTAGCCGAATCTCCTACAATGAGCAGTTCTTC
TRBV7-2,.,TRBJ1-4,TRBD1,CASSLAGQFNEKLFF,TGTGCCAGCAGCTTAGCGGGACAGTTTAATGAAAAACTGTTTTTT
TRBV19,once,TRBJ1-1,.,CASSIDNEQPNTEAFF,TGTGCCAGTAGTATAGATAACGAACAGCCGAACACTGAAGCTTTCTTT
TRBV10-2,.,TRBJ2-2,.,CASRAGANTGELFF,TGCGCCAGCAGGGCAGGGGCGAACACCGGGGAGCTGTTTTTT
TRBV4-1,.,TRBJ1-6,.,CASSLLRSGSYNSPLHF,TGCGCCAGCAGCCTTCTCCGATCAGGATCCTATAATTCACCCCTCCACTTT
TRBV27,.,TRBJ2-2,.,CASSLSRFRGWLFF,TGTGCCAGCAGTTTATCGAGGTTCCGGGGGTGGCTGTTTTTT